This T cell receptor (beta chain) comes out of a study of T cells in Graves' hyperthyroidism and ophthalmopathy. TCR beta CDR3 regions were amplified from RNA. First-round RT-PCR targeting the TCR CDR3 was performed with the HTBI primer set. MiXCR, applied by TCRdb to the multiplex PCR reads, yields one record per CDR3 protein. The data contain over 450,000 distinct CDR3 sequences, around an eighth of them singletons. On this clonotype itself: As yet, its antigen is unknown.

Study conclusions and caveats: Ophthalmopathy, as predicted by the model, came a median 6.5 months after the prediction.

Researchers barred patients who had uncontrolled infection, other autoimmune disease, pregnancy or lactation. Germline loops: CDR1 MNHEY, CDR2 SMNVEV (reference sequence). The CDR3 sequence is 16 residues long. With V trimmed by 2 bases and J by 8 bases, 12 bases remained unmatched. This TCR was sampled from a young woman with Graves' hyperthyroidism. Sequencing was performed on blood. The V call is TRBV27, the J call TRBJ2-1; 7 nucleotides agree with TRBD2. The DNA for the CDR3 is TGTGCCAGCAGTTTAAAGTGGGAGGGCCGCGTGGATGAGCAGTTCTTC. Amino acids: CASSLKWEGRVDEQFF.